These T cell receptor beta chains were read from a single sample in a study of blood T cell repertoires in COVID-19. This table comes from immunoSEQ multiplex PCR, and its TCRdb copy is limited to in-frame clones, with some not included. Of around 250,000 clones detected, approximately 81% appear once; the ten largest clones hold more than 6.5%. The material sequenced was PBMCs or T cells enriched from blood (not recorded which). The receptors stem from a woman between 45 and 60 years old who had been exposed to COVID-19. Each CDR3 is given with its conserved first and last residue. The order of the fields is V gene, J gene, CDR3 protein.

TRBV24-1	TRBJ2-5	CATRNPHAGGAGETQYF
TRBV6-2/TRBV6-3	TRBJ1-1	CASSQTGLLNTEAFF
TRBV18	TRBJ1-3	CASSPESGAGNTIYF
TRBV5-4	TRBJ2-5	CASSLREGFGETQYF
TRBV3-1/TRBV3-2	TRBJ1-5	CASSQEITVKPQHF
TRBV5-1	TRBJ1-1	CASSLDGRRTEAFF
TRBV5-1	TRBJ1-1	CASSLRGWRTEAFF
TRBV7-2	TRBJ1-1	CASSPKTGALNTEAFF
TRBV10-3	TRBJ2-3	CAISEEGHLTDTQYF
TRBV7-9	TRBJ2-7	CASSLRQGVGDEQYF
TRBV5-4	TRBJ1-2	CASSAAQGYGYTF
TRBV19	TRBJ1-2	CASSIVVGQGHGYTF
TRBV7-6	TRBJ2-5	CASSLRQGGQETQYF
TRBV24-1	TRBJ2-3	CATSHFRGGADTQYF
TRBV7-2	TRBJ2-7	CASSSDILPYEQYF
TRBV18	TRBJ2-7	CASSPDLKLRTEQYF
TRBV2	TRBJ1-5	CASSDGVLGPQHF
TRBV27	TRBJ1-2	CASKGTGEGYGYTF
TRBV6-2/TRBV6-3	TRBJ2-2	CASSSGTGLLANTGELFF